Reported below is one TCR beta chain. The antigen is not known. At survey level, the immunoSEQ assay was run in its v3.0 version. Using immunoSEQ multiplex PCR, the repertoire was profiled, and TCRdb retains in-frame clones only, with some absent. Of tens of thousands of clones in the sample, around 80% were seen once. The sample belongs to a study of long-term antiretroviral therapy in people with HIV. Study results and caveats: Absence of data on ART adherence, viral resistance or therapy changes was noted.

Each HIV-infected participant was given treatment in the United States. Germline V gene data show CDR1 as SGHRS and CDR2 as YFSETQ. CDR3 length equals 15 residues. Trimming left V 0 bases short and J 3 bases short, with 9 bases between. The chain has TRBV5-1 and TRBJ1-4, with D tentatively TRBD1 (5 bases). The TCR sequence derives from a woman aged 25 to 39 with HIV. Sequencing used unsorted PBMCs, obtained 1.1 years before starting antiretroviral therapy. In DNA form, the CDR3 reads TGCGCCAGCAGCTTGGAAGGGGTGGCTAATGAAAAACTGTTTTTT. Translated, it gives CASSLEGVANEKLFF.